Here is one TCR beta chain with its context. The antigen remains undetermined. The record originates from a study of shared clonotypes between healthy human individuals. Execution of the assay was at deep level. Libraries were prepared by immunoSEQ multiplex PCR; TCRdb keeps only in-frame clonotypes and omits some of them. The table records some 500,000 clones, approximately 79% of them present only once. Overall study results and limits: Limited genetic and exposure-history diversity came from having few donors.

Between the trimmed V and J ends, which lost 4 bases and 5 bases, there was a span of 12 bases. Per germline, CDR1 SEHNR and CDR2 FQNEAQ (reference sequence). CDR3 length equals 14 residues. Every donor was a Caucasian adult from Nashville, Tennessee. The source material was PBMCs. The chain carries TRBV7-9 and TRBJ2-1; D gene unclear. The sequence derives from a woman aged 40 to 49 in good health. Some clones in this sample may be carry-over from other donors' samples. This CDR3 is CASSSDRSNNEQFF. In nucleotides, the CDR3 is TGTGCCAGCAGCTCCGACCGCAGCAACAATGAGCAGTTCTTC.